The 26 T cell receptor beta chains below were found in one sample sequenced in a study of T cell repertoires in aging, cancer and after chemotherapy. TRB rearrangements spanning V, D and J were amplified using mixed TRB-A/B primers. TCRdb passed the multiplex PCR reads through MiXCR, listing each CDR3 protein once. The sample lists approximately 6,600 distinct CDR3 sequences; roughly 29% were seen once. The template was genomic DNA from peripheral blood, not RNA. Sequenced: blood. These receptor sequences come from a human donor with a blood cancer. The donor label of this sample is uncertain.

CDR3 sequence (DNA): TGTGCCAGCAGTCCCTCGGGGAACTCTGGAAACACCATATATTTT. It is translated as CASSPSGNSGNTIYF. V usage is TRBV6-1 and J usage is TRBJ1-3; D gene ambiguous. This CDR3 has 15 residues. Germline-derived CDR1 and CDR2 are MNHNS and SASEGT. V was shortened by 5 bases and J by 0 bases, with 11 bases between the two germline ends.

This clonotype is labeled medium-sized. The rearrangement links TRBV19 to TRBJ2-7, with 8 bases fitting TRBD2. Per germline, CDR1 LNHDA and CDR2 SQIVND (reference sequence). This CDR3 is built from 12 residues. Germline trimming cut 3 bases from V and 7 bases from J; bases unmatched to any gene: 2. Here the CDR3 reads CASSIRGGEQYF. CDR3 in DNA: TGTGCCAGTAGTATTCGGGGGGGGGAGCAGTACTTC.

This rearrangement joins TRBV7-2 to TRBJ2-1, with D tentatively TRBD2 (6 bases). The J call may be wrong; the DNA end is better matched by TRBJ2-5. Germline-derived CDR1 and CDR2 are SGHTA and FQGNSA. The CDR3 is made up of 14 amino acids. The CDR3 DNA sequence: TGTGCCAGCTCAAAAGGGAGGAATCAAGAGACCCAGTACTTC. Translated: CASSKGRNQETQYF.

By share, this clonotype counts as medium-sized. The gene calls are TRBV6-1 and TRBJ2-7; D remains unclear. The CDR3 length is 13 residues. V gave up 3 bases and J gave up 2 bases, with 8 bases separating them. Germline-derived CDR1 and CDR2 are MNHNS and SASEGT. The chain's CDR3 is CASSDPNPYEQYF. The CDR3 nucleotides are TGTGCCAGCAGTGACCCCAACCCCTACGAGCAGTACTTC.

The V call is TRBV6-2 or TRBV6-3, the J call TRBJ1-2, with D uncertain. Trimming took 10 bases from V and 4 from J, leaving 28 bases between them. The CDR3 extends over 17 amino acids. CDR1 and CDR2 from the germline V gene are MNHEY and SVGEGT. The CDR3 here is CAISPLRGTHRAYGYTF. The CDR3 DNA sequence: TGTGCCATCAGCCCCCTCCGTGGAACCCATCGTGCCTATGGCTACACCTTC.

The chain employs TRBV12-3 or TRBV12-4 and TRBJ2-3; D might be TRBD1 or TRBD2, each matching 5 bases. The CDR3 extends over 15 amino acids. V lost 2 bases and J 0 bases, leaving 9 bases between the germline ends. The CDR3 region has the DNA TGTGCCAGCAGTTTACGGGGCTCGAGCACAGATACGCAGTATTTT. It translates to CASSLRGSSTDTQYF.

In this sample, this clonotype turned up a few times. J is TRBJ2-7 and V is TRBV7-6, with D perhaps TRBD2 (5 bases). The CDR3 has 15 residues. Germline V gene data show CDR1 as SGHVS and CDR2 as FNYEAQ. The ends were cut back, 0 bases at V and 6 bases at J, with 15 bases in the middle. In DNA form, the CDR3 reads TGTGCCAGCAGCTTAGCGATGGGAGCCCCTCTCGAGCAGTACTTC. This translates into CASSLAMGAPLEQYF.

CDR3 in DNA: TGTGCCAGCAGCTCTGGTAGGAGACAGGGGGCTCTCACCGGTGGCTACACCTTC. Translating gives CASSSGRRQGALTGGYTF. The chain recombines TRBV5-4 with TRBJ1-2; 10 bases are a match to TRBD1. Germline lookup yields CDR1 SGHNT and CDR2 YYREEE (reference sequence). The CDR3 runs to 18 residues. With V trimmed by 3 bases and J by 7 bases, 18 bases remained unmatched.

In this sample, this clonotype turned up a few times. J is TRBJ2-3 and V is TRBV27; no clear D gene. The germline V gene encodes CDR1 MNHEY and CDR2 SMNVEV (reference sequence). With 3 bases removed from V and 1 base from J, the gap between germline ends came to 14 bases. The CDR3 is 16 residues long. CDR3: CASSFRALGRTDTQYF. The CDR3 bases are TGTGCCAGCAGTTTCCGGGCCTTAGGCCGCACAGATACGCAGTATTTT.

The rearrangement uses TRBV11-2 and TRBJ1-3; D is ambiguous. CDR1 is SGHAT and CDR2 is FQNNGV in the germline V gene. V shed 3 bases and J shed 2 bases, with 11 bases lying between them. The CDR3 is made up of 15 amino acids. The CDR3 protein is CASSFNVIAGNTIYF. CDR3 nucleotide sequence: TGTGCCAGCAGCTTTAATGTAATCGCTGGAAACACCATATATTTT.

This clonotype was seen many times. The V gene is TRBV19, the J gene TRBJ2-5; D is ambiguous. Per the germline V gene, CDR1 is LNHDA and CDR2 is SQIVND (reference sequence). The V gene lost 3 bases and the J gene lost 7 bases, with 15 bases spanning the gap. There are 14 residues in the CDR3. CDR3 protein: CASSIWGLDGTQYF. The CDR3 DNA reads TGTGCCAGTAGTATTTGGGGTCTGGATGGGACCCAGTACTTC. Together with reference TRBV19 and TRBJ2-5, the CDR3 gives the full variable domain: DGGITQSPKYLFRKEGQNVTLSCEQNLNHDAMYWYRQDPGQGLRLIYYSQIVNDFQKGDIAEGYSVSREKKESFPLTVTSAQKNPTAFYLCASSIWGLDGTQYFGPGTRLLVL.

The rearrangement links TRBV20-1 to TRBJ2-7; D is undetermined. The CDR3 runs to 14 residues. V was cut by 0 bases and J by 4 bases, with 13 bases left in between. Germline CDR1 DFQATT, CDR2 SNEGSKA (reference sequence). The CDR3 coding sequence is TGCAGTGCTAGAGACGGCAGCTGTCCTTACGAGCAGTACTTC. Its protein product is CSARDGSCPYEQYF.

The rearrangement uses TRBV20-1 and TRBJ2-3, with D perhaps being TRBD1 or TRBD2 (5 bases each). The CDR3 is 13 residues long. Germline CDR1 DFQATT, CDR2 SNEGSKA (reference sequence). Trimming pared 3 bases from V and 3 bases from J, leaving 10 bases between. The DNA of the CDR3 is TGCAGTGCTAGGGGGGTAGCAACAGATACGCAGTATTTT. Translated, it gives CSARGVATDTQYF.

The V and J genes are TRBV19 and TRBJ1-1; no firm D call. V was cut by 0 bases and J by 11 bases, with 13 bases left in between. Germline values: CDR1 LNHDA, CDR2 SQIVND (reference sequence). The CDR3 is made up of 13 amino acids. CDR3 amino acids: CASSIDLGGSAFF. The CDR3 DNA reads as TGTGCCAGTAGTATAGATCTAGGCGGGAGCGCTTTCTTT.

This chain uses TRBV19 with TRBJ2-7; no definite D call. This CDR3 contains 11 residues. Germline loops: CDR1 LNHDA, CDR2 SQIVND (reference sequence). The V end was cut by 9 bases, the J end by 6 bases, with 12 bases between. DNA of the CDR3: TGTGCCAGCAGTGTTTTATTCGAGCAGTACTTC. It yields the protein CASSVLFEQYF.

This clonotype showed up just a few times. This CDR3 is CASSWGSNTGELFF. CDR3 nucleotide sequence: TGTGCCAGCAGCTGGGGGTCGAACACCGGGGAGCTGTTTTTT. The chain combines TRBV5-5 with TRBJ2-2, with D possibly called TRBD1 or TRBD2 (5 bases each). The length of the CDR3 is 14 residues. V lost 3 bases, J lost 0 bases, and 6 bases lay in between. Germline loops: CDR1 SGHKS, CDR2 YYEKEE (reference sequence). The entire variable domain, with the rest obtained from reference TRBV5-5 and TRBJ2-2, is as follows: DAGVTQSPTHLIKTRGQQVTLRCSPISGHKSVSWYQQVLGQGPQFIFQYYEKEERGRGNFPDRFSARQFPNYSSELNVNALLLGDSALYLCASSWGSNTGELFFGEGSRLTVL.

This clonotype was detected a few times. This rearrangement joins TRBV5-1 to TRBJ2-7; possibly TRBD1 or TRBD2 for D (6 bases each). This CDR3 comprises 14 residues. CDR1 and CDR2 from the germline V gene are SGHRS and YFSETQ. V lost 0 bases, J lost 3 bases, and 10 bases lay in between. The CDR3 DNA is TGCGCCAGCAGCTTGGTGGGGGGCAGCTACGAGCAGTACTTC. Translated: CASSLVGGSYEQYF.

This chain uses TRBV7-9 with TRBJ2-2; a possible D gene is TRBD2 (6 bases). Trimming took off 1 base at V and 3 bases at J, with 9 bases between the two ends. The CDR3 length is 15 residues. Germline-derived CDR1 and CDR2 are SEHNR and FQNEAQ (reference sequence). CDR3 DNA sequence: TGTGCCAGCAGCTTAGGCGGGGTTTACACCGGGGAGCTGTTTTTT. Residues: CASSLGGVYTGELFF.

The chain is built from TRBV12-3 or TRBV12-4 and TRBJ1-3, with D possibly TRBD1 on 6 matching bases. This CDR3 comprises 15 residues. Trimming removed 5 bases at V and 4 bases at J, with 15 bases between. The CDR3: CASSVARGSGNTIYF. The CDR3 DNA is TGTGCCAGCAGTGTCGCCAGGGGAAGCGGAAACACCATATATTTT.

As regards this clonotype: The junction differs from germline at one of its ends, possibly a read error. The chain couples TRBV10-3 to TRBJ1-4; 9 bases agree with TRBD1. Germline loops: CDR1 ENHRY, CDR2 SYGVKD. The CDR3 consists of 16 residues. CDR3 nucleotides: TGTGCCAGCAGTGCCGGGACAGGGACAACTAATGAAAAACTGTTTTTT. Translating gives CASSAGTGTTNEKLFF.

The chain uses TRBV12-3 or TRBV12-4 and TRBJ1-1, with 11 bases matching TRBD1. The CDR3 totals 13 residues. V lost 5 bases and J lost 11; bases outside the gene matches: 7. This CDR3 reads CASSPGQGARAFF. The DNA for the CDR3 is TGTGCCAGCAGTCCCGGACAGGGGGCGCGTGCTTTCTTT.

Judged by abundance, this clonotype is medium-sized (0.01 to 0.1%). The rearrangement uses TRBV12-3 or TRBV12-4 and TRBJ2-5; a weak D match, TRBD2 (5 bases). V lost 5 bases and J 3 bases, leaving 7 bases between the germline ends. This CDR3 contains 12 residues. The CDR3 here is CASSPAEETQYF. In nucleotides, the CDR3 is TGTGCCAGCAGTCCAGCGGAAGAGACCCAGTACTTC.

DNA of the CDR3: TGTGCCATCAGTGAGTCCGGGACAGGTCCAATGATCAGTGAGCAGTTCTTC. Its protein is CAISESGTGPMISEQFF. V is TRBV10-3 and J is TRBJ2-1; TRBD1 aligns across 8 bases. The CDR3 runs to 17 residues. The J segment lost 9 bases and the V segment lost 0 bases, leaving 13 bases of the junction unmatched. Germline-derived CDR1 and CDR2 are ENHRY and SYGVKD.

This clonotype was picked up a small number of times. The chain is built from TRBV6-6 and TRBJ2-2; 9 positions match TRBD1. This CDR3 region has 19 residues. Per germline, CDR1 MNHNY and CDR2 SVGAGI (reference sequence). Germline trimming cut 2 bases from V and 6 bases from J; bases unmatched to any gene: 16. The CDR3 loop is CASSYIVGGQGFRAGELFF. CDR3 DNA: TGTGCCAGCAGTTACATCGTGGGGGGACAGGGATTTAGGGCCGGGGAGCTGTTTTTT.

This clonotype came up a few times. The J gene is TRBJ2-1, the V gene TRBV24-1; TRBD2 agrees at 8 bases. The trim removed 0 bases at V and 6 bases at J, leaving 6 bases unmatched. The germline gives CDR1 KGHDR, CDR2 SFDVKD. The CDR3 extends over 16 amino acids. The CDR3 is CATSDLPGGAANEQFF. Here the CDR3 DNA reads TGTGCCACCAGTGATTTGCCGGGGGGGGCAGCCAATGAGCAGTTCTTC.

This clonotype was observed a handful of times. The J gene is TRBJ2-5, the V gene TRBV6-5; possible D gene TRBD2, 6 bases. Germline values: CDR1 MNHEY, CDR2 SVGAGI. The V end lost 4 bases, the J end lost 5 bases, and 17 bases lay between the germline ends. The CDR3 covers 15 residues. The CDR3 nucleotides read TGTGCCAGCAGTTTCGCCTTCCGGGGACTTGAGACCCAGTACTTC. It translates to CASSFAFRGLETQYF.